Each of the 17 T cell receptor beta chains below was sequenced from the same sample in a study of cytomegalovirus exposure and HLA in healthy donors. Vbeta (60) and Jbeta (13) primers were used in the PCR. TCRdb keeps only in-frame clones here, not all; method: immunoSEQ multiplex PCR. In the table there are roughly 130,000 clones, roughly 74% of which are singletons. The sequenced sample was PBMCs. These receptors all come from a middle-aged man in good health and CMV-seropositive.

This chain joins TRBV5-6 and TRBJ1-2; perhaps TRBD1 as D (6 bases). The CDR3 extends over 17 amino acids. V dropped 4 bases and J dropped 5 bases, with 24 bases sitting between them. The germline gives CDR1 SGHDT, CDR2 YYEEEE. For the CDR3, the DNA is TGTGCCAGCAGCCCCGAGACGGGACACCCCTTGAGGTATGGCTACACCTTC. It is translated as CASSPETGHPLRYGYTF.

The rearrangement joins TRBV2 to TRBJ2-7, with a possible D match to TRBD2 (5 bases). Germline lookup yields CDR1 SNHLY and CDR2 FYNNEI. The CDR3 consists of 15 residues. Trimming cost V 0 bases and J 2 bases, with 11 bases left between them. The CDR3 DNA is TGTGCCAGCAGTGAAGCAGCTTCCGGGACCTACGAGCAGTACTTC. Translated: CASSEAASGTYEQYF.

V gene TRBV4-2 combines with J gene TRBJ2-6; no reliable D call. V was cut by 0 bases and J by 1 base, with 10 bases left in between. The CDR3 is 17 residues long. The germline CDR1 and CDR2 sequences are LGHNA and YNFKEQ. The CDR3 DNA reads as TGTGCCAGCAGCCAAGAATCCACTCGGTCTGGGGCCAACGTCCTGACTTTC. This gives the protein CASSQESTRSGANVLTF.

V gene TRBV7-6 combines with J gene TRBJ2-3; D is uncertain. CDR1 is SGHVS, CDR2 FNYEAQ, per germline. This CDR3 comprises 15 residues. V was clipped by 7 bases and J by 2 bases, with 16 bases between them. The CDR3 reads CASTAGERTTDTQYF. Here the CDR3 DNA reads TGTGCCAGCACAGCAGGTGAACGTACCACAGATACGCAGTATTTT. The full variable domain, with the rest looked up from reference TRBV7-6 and TRBJ2-3, is GAGVSQSPRYKVTKRGQDVALRCDPISGHVSLYWYRQALGQGPEFLTYFNYEAQQDKSGLPNDRFSAERPEGSISTLTIQRTEQRDSAMYRCASTAGERTTDTQYFGPGTRLTVL.

The chain has TRBV7-6 and TRBJ2-5; TRBD1 aligns across 8 bases. The CDR3 extends over 15 amino acids. Germline-derived CDR1 and CDR2 are SGHVS and FNYEAQ. The ends lost 2 bases at V and 7 bases at J; junction bases unmatched: 9. The CDR3 loop reads CASSLNRGMGGTQYF. The CDR3 DNA sequence: TGTGCCAGCAGCTTAAACAGGGGGATGGGGGGGACCCAGTACTTC. Complete variable domain (other parts from reference TRBV7-6 and TRBJ2-5): GAGVSQSPRYKVTKRGQDVALRCDPISGHVSLYWYRQALGQGPEFLTYFNYEAQQDKSGLPNDRFSAERPEGSISTLTIQRTEQRDSAMYRCASSLNRGMGGTQYFGPGTRLLVL.

Written as DNA, the CDR3 is TGTGCCAGCAGCCCTGGAGGGATTCTATCCTACGAGCAGTACTTC. Translated: CASSPGGILSYEQYF. The chain couples TRBV7-9 to TRBJ2-7; perhaps TRBD2 as D (6 bases). Trimming shortened V by 5 bases and J by 1 base, and 15 bases separated the two germline ends. The CDR3 runs 15 residues. Germline CDR1 reads SEHNR; CDR2 reads FQNEAQ (reference sequence).

The rearrangement uses TRBV5-1 and TRBJ2-6; no definite D call. There are 14 residues in the CDR3. Trimming removed 0 bases at V and 4 bases at J, with 5 bases between. The germline V gene has CDR1 SGHRS and CDR2 YFSETQ. CDR3 in amino acids: CASSLVSGANVLTF. The DNA for the CDR3 is TGCGCCAGCAGCTTGGTATCCGGGGCCAACGTCCTGACTTTC.

This clone was seen only a few times. V usage is TRBV2 and J usage is TRBJ2-2; tentatively, D is TRBD2 (6 bases). The length of the CDR3 is 12 residues. Per the germline V gene, CDR1 is SNHLY and CDR2 is FYNNEI. V gave up 7 bases and J gave up 3 bases, with 6 bases separating them. CDR3 in amino acids: CASKRDTGELFF. As DNA, the CDR3 is TGTGCCAGCAAGCGGGACACCGGGGAGCTGTTTTTT. Based on the CDR3 plus reference TRBV2 and TRBJ2-2, the full variable domain is EPEVTQTPSHQVTQMGQEVILRCVPISNHLYFYWYRQILGQKVEFLVSFYNNEISEKSEIFDDQFSVERPDGSNFTLKIRSTKLEDSAMYFCASKRDTGELFFGEGSRLTVL.

This chain connects TRBV2 to TRBJ2-1; TRBD2 matches at 9 bases. Germline trimming cut 6 bases from V and 7 bases from J; bases unmatched to any gene: 16. There are 17 residues in the CDR3. Germline CDR1 is SNHLY and CDR2 is FYNNEI. The CDR3 region is CASRGGASGTTRNEQFF. The CDR3 DNA follows: TGTGCCAGCAGGGGGGGGGCTAGCGGGACGACGAGGAATGAGCAGTTCTTC.

V and J are TRBV5-4 and TRBJ2-1; 10 positions agree with TRBD2. With 1 base clipped from V and 5 bases from J, the junction kept 3 bases outside the gene matches. This CDR3 region has 15 residues. Germline V CDR1 and CDR2: SGHNT, YYREEE (reference sequence). The CDR3 region has the DNA TGTGCCAGCAGCTTGAATAGCGGGGGGCACAATGAGCAGTTCTTC. It translates to CASSLNSGGHNEQFF.

The genes are TRBV28 and TRBJ2-3; 9 bases are shared with TRBD1. CDR1 is MDHEN, CDR2 SYDVKM, per germline. V was pared by 9 bases and J by 5 bases, with 18 bases of the junction left unmatched. This CDR3 has 17 residues. The CDR3 spells CASRPPRPGQGRDTQYF. CDR3 DNA sequence: TGTGCCAGTCGACCACCAAGACCGGGACAGGGCAGAGATACGCAGTATTTT.

The rearrangement links TRBV30 to TRBJ1-6; a possible D gene is TRBD1 (5 bases). Trimming took off 0 bases at V and 5 bases at J, with 17 bases between the two ends. The CDR3 is made up of 17 amino acids. From germline, CDR1 is GTSNPN and CDR2 SVGIG (reference sequence). The CDR3 sequence: CAWSVLGRGANNSPLHF. In DNA form, the CDR3 reads TGTGCCTGGAGTGTACTAGGGAGGGGCGCGAATAATTCACCCCTCCACTTT.

The gene calls are TRBV18 and TRBJ2-7; TRBD1 matches 8 bases. Germline trimming cut 4 bases from V and 6 bases from J; bases unmatched to any gene: 8. The CDR3 loop spans 14 amino acids. The germline V gene has CDR1 KGHSH and CDR2 LQKENI. The CDR3 region has the DNA TGTGCCAGCTCACGCCTGACAGGGGAGGTCGAGCAGTACTTC. Translated: CASSRLTGEVEQYF.

This chain links TRBV7-2 with TRBJ1-6, with D possibly being TRBD1 (5 bases). Trimming took 0 bases from V and 6 from J, leaving 9 bases between them. Per germline, CDR1 SGHTA and CDR2 FQGNSA. There are 15 residues in the CDR3. DNA for the CDR3: TGTGCCAGCAGCTTAGCCAGGGAAACTAATTCACCCCTCCACTTT. It codes for CASSLARETNSPLHF.

This clone was seen only a few times. The chain employs TRBV27 and TRBJ1-5, with 11 positions matching TRBD1. Germline CDR1 reads MNHEY; CDR2 reads SMNVEV (reference sequence). Unmatched junction bases numbered 11, after V lost 1 base and J lost 0 bases. This CDR3 region has 20 residues. CDR3 protein: CASSLFPGTGGSHSNQPQHF. The DNA for the CDR3 is TGTGCCAGCAGTTTATTTCCCGGGACAGGGGGAAGTCATAGCAATCAGCCCCAGCATTTT.

This chain connects TRBV9 to TRBJ2-7; 8 nucleotides agree with TRBD1. Germline V CDR1 and CDR2: SGDLS, YYNGEE. Trimming cost V 0 bases and J 3 bases; bases outside gene matches: 5. This CDR3 contains 15 residues. The CDR3 region has the DNA TGTGCCAGCAGCGTAGGATCAGGGGGCGGCTACGAGCAGTACTTC. Its translation: CASSVGSGGGYEQYF.

This rearrangement joins TRBV7-9 to TRBJ2-7; TRBD1 is a possible D gene (5 bases). Germline V lookup: CDR1 SEHNR, CDR2 FQNEAQ (reference sequence). Trimming shortened V by 5 bases and J by 2 bases, and 10 bases separated the two germline ends. CDR3 length: 13 amino acids. The CDR3 loop reads CASSPDRPYEQYF. DNA of the CDR3: TGTGCCAGCAGCCCTGACAGACCCTACGAGCAGTACTTC.